This TCR beta chain was sequenced during a study of T cell responses to AZD1222 COVID-19 vaccine. Study results and caveats: A reported finding is that nearly half of spike-specific TCRs target unmutated variant regions. The breadth and depth of Spike-specific TCRs increased once two AZD1222 doses had been given. CD4 TCRs linked to vaccination spanned spike, dominating at 160-218 and 743-854.

Worth noting for this clone: Its antigen is not known.

The table came from immunoSEQ multiplex PCR; TCRdb's copy has only in-frame clones and leaves some out. The sample contains roughly 150,000 clones, 92% of which appear only once. The V end lost 3 bases, the J end lost 0 bases, and 22 bases lay between the germline ends. Germline V lookup: CDR1 LGHDT, CDR2 YNNKEL (reference sequence). CDR3 length equals 19 residues. This TCR was sampled from an adult in good health. V gene TRBV3-1 (or the pseudogene TRBV3-2) combines with J gene TRBJ2-3, with D unresolved. The material sequenced was peripheral blood, taken on day 0 of AZD1222 vaccination. CDR3 DNA: TGTGCCAGCAGCCATGCCTACTTAGGAGCCAAATCTAGCACAGATACGCAGTATTTT. Its protein product is CASSHAYLGAKSSTDTQYF.